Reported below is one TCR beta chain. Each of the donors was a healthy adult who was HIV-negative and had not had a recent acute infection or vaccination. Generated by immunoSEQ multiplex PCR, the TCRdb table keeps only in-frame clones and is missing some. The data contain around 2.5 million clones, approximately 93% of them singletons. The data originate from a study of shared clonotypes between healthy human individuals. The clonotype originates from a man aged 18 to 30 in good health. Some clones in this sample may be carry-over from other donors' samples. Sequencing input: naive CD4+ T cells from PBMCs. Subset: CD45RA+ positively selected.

The CDR3 DNA reads TGTGCCAGCAGCCCCTGGCTGGGCTCCTACAATGAGCAGTTCTTC. As protein: CASSPWLGSYNEQFF. The rearrangement joins TRBV7-9 to TRBJ2-1; the D is unclear. Germline assignment: CDR1 SEHNR and CDR2 FQNEAQ (reference sequence). V was trimmed by 5 bases and J by 0 bases, leaving 11 bases between them. This CDR3 region has 15 residues.